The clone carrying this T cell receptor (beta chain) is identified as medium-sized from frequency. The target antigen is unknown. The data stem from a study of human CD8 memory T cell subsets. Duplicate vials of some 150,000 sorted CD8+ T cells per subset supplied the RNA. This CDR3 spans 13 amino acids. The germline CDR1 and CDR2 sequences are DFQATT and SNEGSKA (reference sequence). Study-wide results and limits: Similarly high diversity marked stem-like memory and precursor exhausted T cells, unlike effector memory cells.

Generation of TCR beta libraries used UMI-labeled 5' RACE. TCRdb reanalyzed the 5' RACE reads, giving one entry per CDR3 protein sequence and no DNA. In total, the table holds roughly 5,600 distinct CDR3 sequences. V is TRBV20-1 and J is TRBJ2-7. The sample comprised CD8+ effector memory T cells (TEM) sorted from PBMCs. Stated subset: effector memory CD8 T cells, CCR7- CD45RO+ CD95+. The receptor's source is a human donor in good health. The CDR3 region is CSAIGLNTYEQYF.